This T cell receptor (beta chain) is from a study of cytomegalovirus exposure and HLA in healthy donors. Study results and limitations: Analyses of presence/absence relied on an assumption of roughly uniform sequencing depth across donors. In a later analysis, at a false discovery rate of 0.05, roughly 17,000 TCR beta sequences matched HLA alleles.

This CDR3 contains 15 residues. With regard to this clone: The antigen is unknown.

13 Jbeta primers and 60 Vbeta primers were used for the PCR. Sequencing was performed with immunoSEQ multiplex PCR; in TCRdb, only in-frame clones are kept and a portion is missing. The table lists around 70,000 clones, around 76% of them singletons. The TCR sequence derives from a male donor in good health and CMV-seropositive. The J gene is TRBJ2-5, the V gene TRBV21-1; TRBD2, the table's D call, was not compared with the DNA. TRBV21-1 is shown as a pseudogene. The source material was PBMCs. The CDR3 coding sequence is TGTGCCAGCAAGACCAGCGGGGCCTACCAAGAGACCCAGTACTTC. Encoded protein: CASKTSGAYQETQYF.